This T cell receptor (beta chain) was obtained from a study of early T cells in non-severe SARS-CoV-2 infection. MiXCR, run by TCRdb on the 5' RACE reads, gives a single entry per CDR3 protein. The data contain about 69,000 distinct CDR3 sequences, about an eighth of them singletons. The ends were cut back, 4 bases at V and 2 bases at J, with 18 bases in the middle. CDR1 is SGDLS, CDR2 YYNGEE, per germline. This CDR3 has 16 residues. This sequence was found in an adult who was a healthcare worker with PCR-confirmed SARS-CoV-2 infection or an uninfected control (not recorded which). The chain has TRBV9 and TRBJ1-1, with D maybe TRBD1 (5 bases). This sample comprised whole blood, obtained at baseline. The CDR3 protein is CASSTGLLGPNTEAFF. CDR3 coding DNA: TGTGCCAGCAGCACGGGATTGTTGGGACCCAACACTGAAGCTTTCTTT.